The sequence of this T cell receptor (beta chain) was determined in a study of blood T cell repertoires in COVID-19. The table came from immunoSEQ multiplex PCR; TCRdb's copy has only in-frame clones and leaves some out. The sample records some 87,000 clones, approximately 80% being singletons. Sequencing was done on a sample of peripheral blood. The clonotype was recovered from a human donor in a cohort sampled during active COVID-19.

The CDR3 coding sequence is TGTGCCAGCAGCCCCGATAAATGGCGGGAGAACACCGGGGAGCTGTTTTTT. Its protein is CASSPDKWRENTGELFF. This chain joins TRBV5-5 and TRBJ2-2; a possible D gene is TRBD2 (6 bases). Deletions cut 4 bases from V and 1 base from J, with 17 bases between. Germline CDR1 and CDR2: SGHKS and YYEKEE (reference sequence). The CDR3 extends over 17 amino acids.